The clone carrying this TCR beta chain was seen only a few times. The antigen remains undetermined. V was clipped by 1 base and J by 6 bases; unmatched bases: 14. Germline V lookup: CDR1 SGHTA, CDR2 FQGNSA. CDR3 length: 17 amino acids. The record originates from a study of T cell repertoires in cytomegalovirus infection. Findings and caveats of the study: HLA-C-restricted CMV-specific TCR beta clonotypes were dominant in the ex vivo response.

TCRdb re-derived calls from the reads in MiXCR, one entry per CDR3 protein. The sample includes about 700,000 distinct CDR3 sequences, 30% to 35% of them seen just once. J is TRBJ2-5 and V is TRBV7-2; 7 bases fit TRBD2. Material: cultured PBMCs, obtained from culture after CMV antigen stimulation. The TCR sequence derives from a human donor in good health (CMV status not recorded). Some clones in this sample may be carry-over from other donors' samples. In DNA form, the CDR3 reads TGTGCCAGCAGCTTAGTGGGACTTCAGCGGGGTGGGAAGACCCAGTACTTC. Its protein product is CASSLVGLQRGGKTQYF. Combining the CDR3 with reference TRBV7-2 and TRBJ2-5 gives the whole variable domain GAGVSQSPSNKVTEKGKDVELRCDPISGHTALYWYRQSLGQGLEFLIYFQGNSAPDKSGLPSDRFSAERTGGSVSTLTIQRTQQEDSAVYLCASSLVGLQRGGKTQYFGPGTRLLVL.